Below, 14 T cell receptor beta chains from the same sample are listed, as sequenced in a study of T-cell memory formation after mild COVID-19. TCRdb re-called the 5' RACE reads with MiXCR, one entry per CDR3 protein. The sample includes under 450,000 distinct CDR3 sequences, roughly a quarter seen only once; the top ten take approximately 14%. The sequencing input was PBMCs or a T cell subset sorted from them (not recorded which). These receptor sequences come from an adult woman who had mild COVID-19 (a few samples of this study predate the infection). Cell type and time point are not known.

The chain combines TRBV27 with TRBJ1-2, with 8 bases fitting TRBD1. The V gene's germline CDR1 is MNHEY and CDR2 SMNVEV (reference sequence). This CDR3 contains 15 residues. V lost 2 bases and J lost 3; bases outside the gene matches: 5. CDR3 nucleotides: TGTGCCAGCAGTTTAAGGTTGGGACAGGACTATGGCTACACCTTC. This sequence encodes CASSLRLGQDYGYTF.

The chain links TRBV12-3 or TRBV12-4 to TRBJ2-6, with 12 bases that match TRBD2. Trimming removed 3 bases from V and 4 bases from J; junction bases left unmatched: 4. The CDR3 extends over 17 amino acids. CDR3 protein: CASSLASGGDGANVLTF. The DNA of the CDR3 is TGTGCCAGCAGTTTGGCTAGCGGGGGGGACGGGGCCAACGTCCTGACTTTC.

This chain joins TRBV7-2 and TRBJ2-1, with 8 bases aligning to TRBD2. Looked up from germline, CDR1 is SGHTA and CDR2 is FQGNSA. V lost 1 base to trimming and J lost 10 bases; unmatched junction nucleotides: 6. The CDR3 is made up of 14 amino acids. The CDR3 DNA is TGTGCCAGCAGCTTAGGCGGGGGGCCGTGGGAGCAGTTCTTC. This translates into CASSLGGGPWEQFF. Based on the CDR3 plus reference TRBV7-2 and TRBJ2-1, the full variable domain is GAGVSQSPSNKVTEKGKDVELRCDPISGHTALYWYRQSLGQGLEFLIYFQGNSAPDKSGLPSDRFSAERTGGSVSTLTIQRTQQEDSAVYLCASSLGGGPWEQFFGPGTRLTVL.

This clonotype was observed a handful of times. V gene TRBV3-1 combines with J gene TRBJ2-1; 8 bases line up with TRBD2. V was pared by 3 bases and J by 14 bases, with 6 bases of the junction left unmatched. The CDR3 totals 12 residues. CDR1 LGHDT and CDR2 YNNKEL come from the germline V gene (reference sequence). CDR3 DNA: TGTGCCAGCAGCCATACTAGCGGTATGGAGTTCTTC. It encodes CASSHTSGMEFF.

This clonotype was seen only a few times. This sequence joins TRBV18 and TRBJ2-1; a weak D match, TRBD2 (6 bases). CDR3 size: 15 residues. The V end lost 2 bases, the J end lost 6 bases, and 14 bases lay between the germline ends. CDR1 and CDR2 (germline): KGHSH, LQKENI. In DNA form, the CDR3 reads TGTGCCAGCTCACCATCCGGGACCGGGAGCAATGAGCAGTTCTTC. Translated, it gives CASSPSGTGSNEQFF.

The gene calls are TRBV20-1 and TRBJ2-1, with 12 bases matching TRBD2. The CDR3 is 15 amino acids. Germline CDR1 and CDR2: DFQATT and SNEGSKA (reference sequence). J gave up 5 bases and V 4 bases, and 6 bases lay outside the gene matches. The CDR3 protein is CSATKRTSGNNEQFF. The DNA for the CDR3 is TGCAGTGCTACGAAACGGACTAGCGGGAACAATGAGCAGTTCTTC.

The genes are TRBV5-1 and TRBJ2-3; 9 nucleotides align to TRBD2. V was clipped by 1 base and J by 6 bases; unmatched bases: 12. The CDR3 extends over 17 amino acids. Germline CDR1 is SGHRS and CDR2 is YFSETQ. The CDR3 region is CASSLFGTSLQKDTQYF. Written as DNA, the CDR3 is TGCGCCAGCAGCTTGTTCGGGACTAGCTTACAAAAGGATACGCAGTATTTT.

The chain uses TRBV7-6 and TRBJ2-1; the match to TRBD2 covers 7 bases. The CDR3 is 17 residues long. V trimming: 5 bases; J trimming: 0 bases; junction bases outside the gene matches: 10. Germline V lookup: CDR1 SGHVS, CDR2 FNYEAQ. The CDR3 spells CASSLSLAEPSYNEQFF. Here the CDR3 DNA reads TGTGCCAGCAGCCTAAGTCTAGCGGAGCCCTCCTACAATGAGCAGTTCTTC.

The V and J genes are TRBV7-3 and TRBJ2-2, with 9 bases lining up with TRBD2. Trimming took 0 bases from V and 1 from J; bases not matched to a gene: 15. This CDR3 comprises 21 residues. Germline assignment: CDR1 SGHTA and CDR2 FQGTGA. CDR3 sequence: CASSLTGPALAGIGNTGELFF. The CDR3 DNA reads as TGTGCCAGCAGCTTAACGGGCCCTGCTCTAGCGGGGATCGGGAACACCGGGGAGCTGTTTTTT.

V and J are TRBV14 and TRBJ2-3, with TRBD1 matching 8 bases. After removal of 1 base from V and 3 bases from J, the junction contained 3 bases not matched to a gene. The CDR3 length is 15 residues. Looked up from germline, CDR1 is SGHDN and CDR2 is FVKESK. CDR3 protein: CASSQGTGRTDTQYF. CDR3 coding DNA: TGTGCCAGCAGCCAAGGGACAGGGAGGACAGATACGCAGTATTTT.

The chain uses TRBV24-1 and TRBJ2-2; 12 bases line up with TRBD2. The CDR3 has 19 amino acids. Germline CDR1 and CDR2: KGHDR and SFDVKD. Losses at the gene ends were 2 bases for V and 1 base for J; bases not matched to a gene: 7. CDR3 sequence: CATSDSQRLAGVNTGELFF. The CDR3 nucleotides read TGTGCCACCAGTGATTCTCAACGACTAGCGGGAGTGAACACCGGGGAGCTGTTTTTT.

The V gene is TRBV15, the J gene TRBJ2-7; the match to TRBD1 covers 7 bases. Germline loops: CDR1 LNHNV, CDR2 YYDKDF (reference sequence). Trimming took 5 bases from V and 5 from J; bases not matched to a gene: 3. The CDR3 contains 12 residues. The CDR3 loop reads CATSPRGHEQYF. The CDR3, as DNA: TGTGCCACCAGCCCGAGGGGGCACGAGCAGTACTTC.

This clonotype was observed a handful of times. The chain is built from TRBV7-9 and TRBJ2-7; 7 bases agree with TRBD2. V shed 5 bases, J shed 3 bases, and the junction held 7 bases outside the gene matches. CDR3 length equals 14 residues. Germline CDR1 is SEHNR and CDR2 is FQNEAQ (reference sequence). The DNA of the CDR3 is TGTGCCAGCAGCCCGCGGGAGACCAGCTACGAGCAGTACTTC. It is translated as CASSPRETSYEQYF.

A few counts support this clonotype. CDR3 nucleotide sequence: TGCGCCAGCAGCCAAGACGAGACAGGGTGGGTCGACGAGCAGTACTTC. Its protein is CASSQDETGWVDEQYF. The chain joins TRBV4-3 to TRBJ2-7, with 7 bases aligning to TRBD1. Trimming removed 0 bases from V and 5 bases from J; junction bases left unmatched: 10. The length of the CDR3 is 16 residues. The germline V gene encodes CDR1 LGHNA and CDR2 YSLEER.